This T cell receptor (beta chain) was captured by sequencing in a study of cytomegalovirus exposure and HLA in healthy donors. Healthy donors of bone marrow made up the group. J was trimmed by 4 bases and V by 6 bases; bases with no gene match: 6. The CDR3 length is 15 residues. Germline loops: CDR1 MDHEN, CDR2 SYDVKM. The study ran its PCR with 60 Vbeta and 13 Jbeta primers. TCRdb keeps only in-frame clones here, not all; method: immunoSEQ multiplex PCR. Of more than 95,000 clones in the sample, about 81% were seen once. The TCR originated in a woman between 25 and 40 years old in good health and CMV-seronegative. Sequenced material: PBMCs. The chain combines TRBV28 with TRBJ1-4; 9 bases are a match to TRBD1. CDR3: CASRAETGGNEKLFF. CDR3 nucleotides: TGTGCCAGCAGGGCTGAGACAGGGGGTAATGAAAAACTGTTTTTT.